The 26 T cell receptor beta chains in this list originate from one sample, sequenced in a study of radiation and T cells in renal cell carcinoma (dated by TCRdb to the early 2020s). To prepare the library, the immunoSEQ multiplex PCR assay was applied. TCRdb limited this immuneACCESS table to in-frame rearrangements with V and J called. A share of clones is missing; checked studies link under half to unresolved V genes, and the rest is unexplained. The sample table lists some 120,000 clones, 75% to 85% of them with a count of one. The leading ten clones occupy 1.5% to 2% of the sample. Interpreted using the paper, the time point label stands for: blood 2 weeks post-SBRT. Reading the label with the study, this specimen's treatment or condition is: 15 Gy SBRT to primary tumor, nephrectomy 4 weeks later. The material was blood, obtained from a patient whose treatment included radiotherapy and nephrectomy. Every receptor here comes from a woman aged 55-69 years with renal cell carcinoma.

The chain uses TRBV5-4 and TRBJ1-2, with D unresolved. Germline V gene sequence: CDR1 SGHNT, CDR2 YYREEE (reference sequence). This CDR3 comprises 16 residues. Trimming removed 4 bases at V and 0 bases at J, with 16 bases between. The CDR3 loop is CASSQDPTETNYGYTF. The CDR3 bases are TGTGCCAGCAGCCAAGATCCGACGGAGACTAACTATGGCTACACCTTC.

The chain carries TRBV6-1 and TRBJ1-1; D remains unclear. The V end lost 6 bases, the J end lost 9 bases, and 17 bases lay between the germline ends. The CDR3 runs to 13 residues. Looked up from germline, CDR1 is MNHNS and CDR2 is SASEGT. The CDR3 nucleotides are TGTGCCAGCAGCGAAAGTTCAGAATTTCAAGCTTTCTTT. Translation gives CASSESSEFQAFF.

The gene calls are TRBV5-1 and TRBJ1-1, with D uncertain. Germline CDR1 reads SGHRS; CDR2 reads YFSETQ. This CDR3 region has 14 residues. V was clipped by 3 bases and J by 1 base, with 10 bases between them. In DNA form, the CDR3 reads TGCGCCAGCAGCTCGAACCGGGCGAACACTGAAGCTTTCTTT. The encoded protein is CASSSNRANTEAFF. Full variable domain (remainder filled in from reference TRBV5-1 and TRBJ1-1): KAGVTQTPRYLIKTRGQQVTLSCSPISGHRSVSWYQQTPGQGLQFLFEYFSETQRNKGNFPGRFSGRQFSNSRSEMNVSTLELGDSALYLCASSSNRANTEAFFGQGTRLTVV.

Turning to this clone: One end of the junction is discordant with germline, which a read error may explain. J is TRBJ2-3 and V is TRBV30; 7 nucleotides align to TRBD1. The CDR3 length is 15 residues. Germline-derived CDR1 and CDR2 are GTSNPN and SVGIG (reference sequence). The CDR3 protein is CARSYPPLQGDTQYF. CDR3 sequence (DNA): TGTGCCCGGAGTTACCCACCCCTACAGGGGGATACGCAGTATTTT.

The J gene is TRBJ2-3, the V gene TRBV7-3; D uncertain. From germline, CDR1 is SGHTA and CDR2 FQGTGA. This CDR3 is 14 amino acids long. Trimming took 1 base from V and 5 from J, leaving 10 bases between them. The CDR3 DNA sequence: TGTGCCAGCAGCTTAATAGGTCCAGAAGATACGCAGTATTTT. Residues: CASSLIGPEDTQYF.

The rearrangement links TRBV10-3 to TRBJ2-1; D is ambiguous. Looked up from germline, CDR1 is ENHRY and CDR2 is SYGVKD. The ends were cut back, 8 bases at V and 4 bases at J, with 9 bases in the middle. The CDR3 spans 12 residues. The CDR3 reads CAIGPEYNEQFF. The CDR3 DNA sequence: TGTGCCATCGGCCCCGAGTACAATGAGCAGTTCTTC.

The chain combines TRBV4-1 with TRBJ1-6; D is undetermined. V gave up 0 bases and J gave up 7 bases, with 13 bases separating them. This CDR3 is 16 amino acids long. Germline V gives CDR1 MGHRA, CDR2 YSYEKL. For the CDR3, the DNA is TGCGCCAGCAGCCAAGAAGGTACCAGGCCGAATTCACCCCTCCACTTT. Residues: CASSQEGTRPNSPLHF.

Only one count was recorded for this clone. The J gene is TRBJ2-3, the V gene TRBV9, with TRBD2 identical over 9 bases. Per germline, CDR1 SGDLS and CDR2 YYNGEE. The CDR3 extends over 16 amino acids. Trimming cost V 0 bases and J 2 bases; bases outside gene matches: 4. CDR3 in DNA: TGTGCCAGCAGCGTAGTGGCGGGAGGGGCCACAGATACGCAGTATTTT. Translating gives CASSVVAGGATDTQYF.

This sequence joins TRBV7-6 and TRBJ2-1; D gene unclear. Germline CDR1 reads SGHVS; CDR2 reads FNYEAQ. CDR3 length: 13 amino acids. V lost 5 bases, J lost 7 bases, and 12 bases lay in between. CDR3 sequence: CASSELALNEQFF. The CDR3 DNA follows: TGTGCCAGCAGCGAATTAGCATTAAATGAGCAGTTCTTC.

Here the CDR3 reads CASSLTSGNTIYF. In DNA, the CDR3 is TGTGCCAGCAGTCTCACGTCCGGAAACACCATATATTTT. The chain recombines TRBV28 with TRBJ1-3; D uncertain. CDR1 and CDR2 (germline): MDHEN, SYDVKM. The CDR3 is 13 residues long. The V and J ends lost 5 bases and 4 bases respectively, with 9 bases between them.

The rearrangement joins TRBV9 to TRBJ2-3; D might be TRBD1 (6 bases). Trimming pared 3 bases from V and 5 bases from J, leaving 16 bases between. Germline CDR1 reads SGDLS; CDR2 reads YYNGEE. The CDR3 has 15 amino acids. CDR3 sequence (DNA): TGTGCCAGCAGCGCCAGCTCGGGCAGGGGAGATACGCAGTATTTT. Translating gives CASSASSGRGDTQYF.

This clone occurred a few times. The chain combines TRBV2 with TRBJ2-1; tentative D call: TRBD2 (5 bases). In germline, CDR1 is SNHLY, CDR2 FYNNEI. The CDR3 is 14 residues long. V lost 4 bases to trimming and J lost 9 bases, with 16 bases between them. CDR3 coding DNA: TGTGCCAGCAGTGCCGACTACCTCCCCAGTGAGCAGTTCTTC. It is translated as CASSADYLPSEQFF. Supplemented by reference TRBV2 and TRBJ2-1, the full variable domain reads EPEVTQTPSHQVTQMGQEVILRCVPISNHLYFYWYRQILGQKVEFLVSFYNNEISEKSEIFDDQFSVERPDGSNFTLKIRSTKLEDSAMYFCASSADYLPSEQFFGPGTRLTVL.

The chain couples TRBV28 to TRBJ1-2; 9 bases are shared with TRBD1. The length of the CDR3 is 15 residues. Unmatched junction bases numbered 8, after V lost 5 bases and J lost 4 bases. Germline CDR1 is MDHEN and CDR2 is SYDVKM. CDR3 sequence reads: CASSATGTGLYGYTF. The CDR3 DNA follows: TGTGCCAGCAGTGCCACCGGGACAGGGCTCTATGGCTACACCTTC.

The chain joins TRBV9 to TRBJ2-5; D possibly corresponds to TRBD2 (7 bases). The DNA end lines up better with TRBJ2-7; the J call may be wrong. CDR3 length equals 13 residues. CDR1 and CDR2 (germline): SGDLS, YYNGEE. The chain's CDR3 is CASSVRGADEQYF. CDR3 sequence (DNA): TGTGCCAGCAGCGTCCGGGGGGCAGACGAGCAGTACTTC.

The chain recombines TRBV5-1 with TRBJ2-1; D might be TRBD1 (6 bases). CDR1 and CDR2 from the germline V gene are SGHRS and YFSETQ. Deletions cut 0 bases from V and 15 bases from J, with 19 bases between. The CDR3 is made up of 14 amino acids. CDR3 region: CASSLDYSSGVLFF. DNA of the CDR3: TGCGCCAGCAGCTTGGATTATTCATCAGGGGTTCTGTTCTTC.

The V and J genes are TRBV7-2 and TRBJ1-2; TRBD1 aligns across 7 bases. V dropped 1 base and J dropped 8; count of bases not matched to a gene: 7. The CDR3 runs to 14 residues. Germline V gene sequence: CDR1 SGHTA, CDR2 FQGNSA. DNA of the CDR3: TGTGCCAGCAGCTTAGAACGCTACAGGGGAGGCTACACCTTC. This gives the protein CASSLERYRGGYTF.

The DNA of the CDR3 is TGTGCCTGGAGTACGAGGGTAGTTTACAATGAGCAGTTCTTC. As protein: CAWSTRVVYNEQFF. V usage is TRBV30 and J usage is TRBJ2-1; D perhaps matches TRBD2 (5 bases). V was shortened by 2 bases and J by 4 bases, with 12 bases between the two germline ends. CDR3 length equals 14 residues. Germline V gives CDR1 GTSNPN, CDR2 SVGIG (reference sequence).

The genes are TRBV10-2 and TRBJ2-7; D is uncertain. The CDR3 totals 14 residues. CDR1 and CDR2 (germline): WSHSY, SAAADI. Trimming cost V 4 bases and J 4 bases, with 14 bases left between them. The CDR3 here is CASSVRTPSYEQYF. The CDR3 DNA follows: TGCGCCAGCAGTGTCAGGACCCCATCATACGAGCAGTACTTC.

The gene calls are TRBV5-1 and TRBJ1-5; 10 nucleotides agree with TRBD1. The CDR3 loop spans 14 amino acids. Germline V gene lookup returns CDR1 SGHRS and CDR2 YFSETQ. V lost 0 bases to trimming and J lost 6 bases; unmatched junction nucleotides: 0. The CDR3 bases are TGCGCCAGCAGCTTGGGACAGGGGGCTCAGCCCCAGCATTTT. This codes for CASSLGQGAQPQHF.

This clone was detected only a few times. The chain is built from TRBV30 and TRBJ2-7; TRBD2 aligns across 10 bases. CDR1 and CDR2 from the germline V gene are GTSNPN and SVGIG (reference sequence). This CDR3 comprises 15 residues. Losses at the gene ends were 3 bases for V and 7 bases for J; bases not matched to a gene: 12. In DNA, the CDR3 is TGTGCCTGGAGACAATCGCTAGCGGGAGTTGGGGAGCAGTACTTC. This translates into CAWRQSLAGVGEQYF.

The genes are TRBV9 and TRBJ2-1; perhaps D is TRBD1 or TRBD2 (5 bases each). This CDR3 contains 18 residues. Deletions cut 6 bases from V and 0 bases from J, with 22 bases between. The germline V gene encodes CDR1 SGDLS and CDR2 YYNGEE. The CDR3 loop reads CASKPGPPSLSSYNEQFF. The CDR3 nucleotides are TGTGCCAGCAAACCGGGGCCTCCTTCCCTGAGCTCCTACAATGAGCAGTTCTTC.

The V call is TRBV11-2, the J call TRBJ2-7; a possible D gene is TRBD2 (6 bases). Trimming took off 3 bases at V and 6 bases at J, with 12 bases between the two ends. There are 13 residues in the CDR3. Germline V CDR1 and CDR2: SGHAT, FQNNGV. The CDR3 coding sequence is TGTGCCAGCAGCTTTAGACCGGAGGGCGAGCAGTACTTC. This translates into CASSFRPEGEQYF. Complete variable domain (other parts from reference TRBV11-2 and TRBJ2-7): EAGVAQSPRYKIIEKRQSVAFWCNPISGHATLYWYQQILGQGPKLLIQFQNNGVVDDSQLPKDRFSAERLKGVDSTLKIQPAKLEDSAVYLCASSFRPEGEQYFGPGTRLTVT.

The chain links TRBV7-9 to TRBJ2-3; 11 nucleotides match TRBD2. The CDR3 is 13 amino acids. Per germline, CDR1 SEHNR and CDR2 FQNEAQ (reference sequence). V lost 11 bases to trimming and J lost 0 bases; unmatched junction nucleotides: 1. CDR3 loop: CAGTSGSTDTQYF. In DNA form, the CDR3 reads TGTGCCGGGACTAGCGGAAGCACAGATACGCAGTATTTT. Complete variable domain (other parts from reference TRBV7-9 and TRBJ2-3): DTGVSQNPRHKITKRGQNVTFRCDPISEHNRLYWYRQTLGQGPEFLTYFQNEAQLEKSRLLSDRFSAERPKGSFSTLEIQRTEQGDSAMYLCAGTSGSTDTQYFGPGTRLTVL.

V is TRBV9 and J is TRBJ2-7; the match to TRBD2 covers 7 bases. The germline CDR1 and CDR2 sequences are SGDLS and YYNGEE. V trimming: 0 bases; J trimming: 2 bases; junction bases outside the gene matches: 5. The CDR3 spans 15 residues. Written as DNA, the CDR3 is TGTGCCAGCAGCGTAGCTGGCGGGAGTCCCTACGAGCAGTACTTC. Protein: CASSVAGGSPYEQYF.

The rearrangement joins TRBV6-5 to TRBJ1-1; D remains unclear. CDR3 length: 14 residues. Trimming pared 9 bases from V and 0 bases from J, leaving 14 bases between. Looked up from germline, CDR1 is MNHEY and CDR2 is SVGAGI. The chain's CDR3 is CASTIGVLNTEAFF. The CDR3 DNA reads as TGTGCCAGTACGATTGGGGTCCTGAACACTGAAGCTTTCTTT.

The chain has TRBV5-1 and TRBJ2-5; D is uncertain. V lost 4 bases and J 3 bases, leaving 13 bases between the germline ends. The V gene's germline CDR1 is SGHRS and CDR2 YFSETQ. The CDR3 is 14 amino acids. This CDR3 reads CASSLAKGEETQYF. CDR3 DNA: TGCGCCAGCAGCCTGGCGAAAGGAGAAGAGACCCAGTACTTC.